These 22 T cell receptor beta chains were all obtained from the same sample, sequenced in a study of T cell repertoires in cytomegalovirus infection. TCRdb re-analysed the reads in MiXCR, keeping a single row per CDR3 protein. The repertoire includes around 530,000 distinct CDR3 sequences, about 30% of them detected once, and less than 15% sits in the top ten. Source material: PBMCs. The receptors derive from a human donor in good health (CMV status not recorded). Some clones in this sample may be carry-over from other donors' samples.

This clonotype occurred a few times. The chain employs TRBV7-9 and TRBJ2-1; 8 bases line up with TRBD1. CDR3 length equals 16 residues. V lost 2 bases, J lost 4 bases, and 7 bases stayed unmatched. Germline assignment: CDR1 SEHNR and CDR2 FQNEAQ (reference sequence). The CDR3 DNA reads as TGTGCCAGCAGCTTACTCACAGGGGGTCTTTACAATGAGCAGTTCTTC. This codes for CASSLLTGGLYNEQFF.

This clonotype was detected many times. The chain links TRBV7-2 to TRBJ2-3; TRBD2 aligns across 11 bases. The J segment lost 2 bases and the V segment lost 1 base, leaving 5 bases of the junction unmatched. The length of the CDR3 is 17 residues. Germline CDR1 reads SGHTA; CDR2 reads FQGNSA. The CDR3 here is CASSLGLAGGHTDTQYF. Here the CDR3 DNA reads TGTGCCAGCAGCTTAGGCCTAGCGGGAGGCCACACAGATACGCAGTATTTT. Filled out from reference TRBV7-2 and TRBJ2-3, the complete variable domain reads GAGVSQSPSNKVTEKGKDVELRCDPISGHTALYWYRQSLGQGLEFLIYFQGNSAPDKSGLPSDRFSAERTGGSVSTLTIQRTQQEDSAVYLCASSLGLAGGHTDTQYFGPGTRLTVL.

This sequence joins TRBV6-1 and TRBJ2-4; possible D gene TRBD2, 6 bases. The CDR3 is 14 amino acids. Trimming cost V 7 bases and J 6 bases, with 16 bases left between them. Per the germline V gene, CDR1 is MNHNS and CDR2 is SASEGT. The CDR3: CASTGLLLGNIQYF. DNA for the CDR3: TGTGCCAGCACAGGACTACTGCTTGGAAACATTCAGTACTTC.

This clonotype was seen only a few times. The V and J genes are TRBV27 and TRBJ1-1; D uncertain. Germline CDR1 and CDR2: MNHEY and SMNVEV (reference sequence). Trimming cost V 1 base and J 5 bases, with 8 bases left between them. This CDR3 spans 13 amino acids. DNA of the CDR3: TGTGCCAGCAGTTTATGGGCAGGTACTGAAGCTTTCTTT. Translated, it gives CASSLWAGTEAFF.

This clonotype was picked up many times. The chain carries TRBV7-9 and TRBJ2-7; D gene unclear. This CDR3 region has 12 residues. CDR1 and CDR2 from the germline V gene are SEHNR and FQNEAQ (reference sequence). V was shortened by 3 bases and J by 6 bases, with 9 bases between the two germline ends. This CDR3 reads CASSFAPGEQYF. The CDR3 nucleotides are TGTGCCAGCAGCTTCGCCCCCGGCGAGCAGTACTTC.

This clonotype occurred once. The V call is TRBV27, the J call TRBJ2-1; 10 positions agree with TRBD1. The V segment lost 2 bases and the J segment 3 bases; nucleotides outside the gene matches: 13. The CDR3 is 19 residues long. Per germline, CDR1 MNHEY and CDR2 SMNVEV (reference sequence). CDR3 loop: CASSLPNLTGGEDYNEQFF. The DNA of the CDR3 is TGTGCCAGCAGTTTACCCAATTTGACAGGGGGCGAAGACTACAATGAGCAGTTCTTC.

In its sample, this clonotype was seen a few times. V gene TRBV4-3 combines with J gene TRBJ1-2; a possible D gene is TRBD1 (5 bases). The CDR3 spans 17 residues. Germline V gene sequence: CDR1 LGHNA, CDR2 YSLEER. Trimming took off 0 bases at V and 4 bases at J, with 18 bases between the two ends. This CDR3 is CASSQDFEGPGGYGYTF. CDR3 in DNA: TGCGCCAGCAGCCAAGATTTCGAGGGGCCGGGAGGCTATGGCTACACCTTC.

The rearrangement joins TRBV5-8 to TRBJ2-5, with unresolved D. Germline V gene sequence: CDR1 SGHTS, CDR2 YDEGEE. The CDR3 extends over 16 amino acids. With 0 bases removed from V and 0 bases from J, the gap between germline ends came to 12 bases. The CDR3 region has the DNA TGTGCCAGCAGCTTGGGTAGTTTCGCGTACCAAGAGACCCAGTACTTC. Translating gives CASSLGSFAYQETQYF.

The V call is TRBV4-1, the J call TRBJ2-5; D possibly matches TRBD1 or TRBD2 (5 bases each). V lost 2 bases and J lost 4, with 14 bases in between. The germline CDR1 and CDR2 sequences are MGHRA and YSYEKL. The CDR3 consists of 15 residues. CDR3 sequence (DNA): TGCGCCAGCAGCCAATCTCCGGGACGGCTAGAGACCCAGTACTTC. It codes for CASSQSPGRLETQYF.

There are many counts of this clonotype. The rearrangement uses TRBV7-2 and TRBJ2-1; tentatively, D is TRBD2 (5 bases). The CDR3 is 14 residues long. The V gene lost 1 base and the J gene lost 5 bases, with 9 bases spanning the gap. The germline gives CDR1 SGHTA, CDR2 FQGNSA. CDR3 region: CASSLDPSHNEQFF. The CDR3 DNA follows: TGTGCCAGCAGCTTAGATCCTAGCCACAATGAGCAGTTCTTC.

This clonotype was observed many times. The genes are TRBV28 and TRBJ2-1, with 7 bases that match TRBD1. In germline, CDR1 is MDHEN, CDR2 SYDVKM. This CDR3 has 14 amino acids. Unmatched junction bases numbered 1, after V lost 3 bases and J lost 2 bases. The CDR3 is CASSFQGAYNEQFF. The CDR3 bases are TGTGCCAGCAGTTTCCAGGGGGCCTACAATGAGCAGTTCTTC. The full variable domain, its missing parts supplied by reference TRBV28 and TRBJ2-1, is DVKVTQSSRYLVKRTGEKVFLECVQDMDHENMFWYRQDPGLGLRLIYFSYDVKMKEKGDIPEGYSVSREKKERFSLILESASTNQTSMYLCASSFQGAYNEQFFGPGTRLTVL.

The gene calls are TRBV7-3 and TRBJ2-3; D is perhaps TRBD2 (6 bases). Trimming removed 5 bases at V and 3 bases at J, with 15 bases between. CDR3 size: 15 residues. Germline-derived CDR1 and CDR2 are SGHTA and FQGTGA. The CDR3 loop is CASSQAGSGTDTQYF. CDR3 coding DNA: TGTGCCAGCAGCCAGGCGGGGTCTGGTACAGATACGCAGTATTTT.

The chain uses TRBV4-2 and TRBJ1-1; 7 nucleotides align to TRBD1. The CDR3 totals 17 residues. The V gene's germline CDR1 is LGHNA and CDR2 YNFKEQ. Unmatched junction bases numbered 9, after V lost 0 bases and J lost 2 bases. The CDR3 nucleotides are TGTGCCAGCAGCCAAGATTGGGCAGGGACAGATAACACTGAAGCTTTCTTT. Its protein is CASSQDWAGTDNTEAFF.

In this sample, this clonotype turned up many times. V and J are TRBV7-2 and TRBJ2-6; D gene uncertain. The germline V and J ends were trimmed by 1 base and 4 bases, with 11 bases remaining between them. The CDR3 spans 16 residues. Germline V gene data show CDR1 as SGHTA and CDR2 as FQGNSA. The CDR3 DNA reads as TGTGCCAGCAGCTTAGACGGCCTAAGGGGGGCCAACGTCCTGACTTTC. Protein product: CASSLDGLRGANVLTF.

This clonotype showed up many times. This sequence joins TRBV7-2 and TRBJ2-7; D tentatively reads TRBD1 or TRBD2 (5 bases each). From germline, CDR1 is SGHTA and CDR2 FQGNSA. This CDR3 comprises 14 residues. V was pared by 4 bases and J by 5 bases, with 15 bases between. The CDR3 here is CASSSGRLINEQYF. As DNA, the CDR3 is TGTGCCAGCAGCTCAGGGCGACTAATTAACGAGCAGTACTTC.

V is TRBV6-2 or TRBV6-3 and J is TRBJ2-1; D gene uncertain. Germline V gene data show CDR1 as MNHEY and CDR2 as SVGEGT. V was cut by 8 bases and J by 3 bases, with 5 bases left in between. The CDR3 extends over 11 amino acids. CDR3 sequence reads: CASRNYNEQFF. DNA of the CDR3: TGTGCCAGCCGAAACTACAATGAGCAGTTCTTC.

The chain employs TRBV4-3 and TRBJ2-1; 7 bases fit TRBD2. The germline gives CDR1 LGHNA, CDR2 YSLEER. The CDR3 is 15 amino acids. V lost 0 bases and J lost 5; bases outside the gene matches: 4. CDR3 sequence: CASSQEGLDNNEQFF. In nucleotides, the CDR3 is TGCGCCAGCAGCCAAGAAGGACTAGATAACAATGAGCAGTTCTTC.

This clonotype was counted ten times or more. This rearrangement joins TRBV7-2 to TRBJ1-1; no clear D gene. V lost 5 bases and J 1 base, leaving 14 bases between the germline ends. The CDR3 covers 15 residues. Germline CDR1 reads SGHTA; CDR2 reads FQGNSA. CDR3 protein: CASSPPPLPNTEAFF. In nucleotides, the CDR3 is TGTGCCAGCAGCCCACCTCCCTTACCGAACACTGAAGCTTTCTTT.

The chain joins TRBV30 to TRBJ1-5; D possibly corresponds to TRBD1 (5 bases). Per germline, CDR1 GTSNPN and CDR2 SVGIG (reference sequence). The CDR3 contains 13 residues. V was pared by 1 base and J by 2 bases, with 6 bases between. DNA for the CDR3: TGTGCCTGGAGTGGGGGCCGCAATCAGCCCCAGCATTTT. Translation gives CAWSGGRNQPQHF.

This clonotype was seen only a few times. J is TRBJ2-1 and V is TRBV6-1, with 15 bases lining up with TRBD2. CDR1 is MNHNS and CDR2 is SASEGT in the germline V gene. With V trimmed by 6 bases and J by 7 bases, 4 bases remained unmatched. This CDR3 has 15 amino acids. Here the CDR3 reads CASRWGLAGGNEQFF. CDR3 DNA sequence: TGTGCCAGCAGATGGGGACTAGCGGGAGGAAATGAGCAGTTCTTC.

This clonotype came up a few times. The chain carries TRBV7-9 and TRBJ2-5; tentatively, D is TRBD1 or TRBD2 (5 bases each). The length of the CDR3 is 13 residues. V was shortened by 7 bases and J by 5 bases, with 14 bases between the two germline ends. Germline V gives CDR1 SEHNR, CDR2 FQNEAQ (reference sequence). CDR3 residues: CASTPRGGETQYF. CDR3 DNA: TGTGCCAGCACCCCTCGGGGCGGTGAGACCCAGTACTTC.

The V call is TRBV7-8, the J call TRBJ2-5; 8 bases match TRBD2. After removal of 5 bases from V and 2 bases from J, the junction contained 10 bases not matched to a gene. Germline V gene sequence: CDR1 SGHVS, CDR2 FQNEAQ. The CDR3 covers 16 residues. This chain's CDR3 is CASSPGGGGFQETQYF. The CDR3 DNA reads TGTGCCAGCAGCCCGGGTGGCGGGGGGTTTCAAGAGACCCAGTACTTC. Filled out from reference TRBV7-8 and TRBJ2-5, the complete variable domain reads GAGVSQSPRYKVAKRGQDVALRCDPISGHVSLFWYQQALGQGPEFLTYFQNEAQLDKSGLPSDRFFAERPEGSVSTLKIQRTQQEDSAVYLCASSPGGGGFQETQYFGPGTRLLVL.